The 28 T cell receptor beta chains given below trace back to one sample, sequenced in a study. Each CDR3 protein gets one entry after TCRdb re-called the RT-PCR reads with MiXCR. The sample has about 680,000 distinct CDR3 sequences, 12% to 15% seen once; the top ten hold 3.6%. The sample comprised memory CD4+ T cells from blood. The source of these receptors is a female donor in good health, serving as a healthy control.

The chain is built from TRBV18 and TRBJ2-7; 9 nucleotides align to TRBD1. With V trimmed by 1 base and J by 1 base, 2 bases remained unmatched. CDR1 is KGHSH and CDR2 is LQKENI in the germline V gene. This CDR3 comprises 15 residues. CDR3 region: CASSPQTGGSYEQYF. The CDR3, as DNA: TGTGCCAGCTCACCACAGACAGGGGGTTCCTACGAGCAGTACTTC.

DNA for the CDR3: TGTGCCAGCAGTTTTGGCATACAAAGGGACACTGAAGCTTTCTTT. Translating it yields CASSFGIQRDTEAFF. The chain recombines TRBV12-3 or TRBV12-4 with TRBJ1-1; D uncertain. Deletions cut 3 bases from V and 3 bases from J, with 14 bases between. The CDR3 spans 15 residues.

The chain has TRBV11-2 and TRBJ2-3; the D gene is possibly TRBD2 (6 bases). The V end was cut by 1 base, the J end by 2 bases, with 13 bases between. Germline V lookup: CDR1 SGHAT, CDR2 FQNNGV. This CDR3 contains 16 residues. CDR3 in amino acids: CASSLVGGVITDTQYF. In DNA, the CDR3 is TGTGCCAGCAGCTTAGTAGGCGGGGTGATCACAGATACGCAGTATTTT.

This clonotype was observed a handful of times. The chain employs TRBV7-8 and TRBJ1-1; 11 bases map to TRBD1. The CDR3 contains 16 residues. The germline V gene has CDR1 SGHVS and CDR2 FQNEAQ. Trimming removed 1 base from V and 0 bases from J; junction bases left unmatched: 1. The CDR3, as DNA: TGTGCCAGCAGCTTAGAGGGACAGGGGGTGAACACTGAAGCTTTCTTT. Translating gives CASSLEGQGVNTEAFF.

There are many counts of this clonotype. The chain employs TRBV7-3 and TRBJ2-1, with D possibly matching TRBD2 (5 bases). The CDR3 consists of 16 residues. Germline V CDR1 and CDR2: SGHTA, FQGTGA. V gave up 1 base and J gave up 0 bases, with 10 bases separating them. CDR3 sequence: CASSLISGGSYNEQFF. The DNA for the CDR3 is TGTGCCAGCAGCTTAATAAGCGGAGGCTCCTACAATGAGCAGTTCTTC.

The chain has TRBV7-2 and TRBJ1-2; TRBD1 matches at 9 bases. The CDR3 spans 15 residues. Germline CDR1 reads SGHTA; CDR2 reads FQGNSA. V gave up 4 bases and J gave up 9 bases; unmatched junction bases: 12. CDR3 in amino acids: CASSSEQGALGRYTF. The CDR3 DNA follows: TGTGCCAGCAGCTCCGAACAGGGGGCGTTGGGTCGCTACACCTTC.

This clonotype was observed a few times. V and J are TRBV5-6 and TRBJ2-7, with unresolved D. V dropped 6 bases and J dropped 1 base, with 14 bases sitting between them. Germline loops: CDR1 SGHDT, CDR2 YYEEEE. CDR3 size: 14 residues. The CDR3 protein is CASTPTPRSYEQYF. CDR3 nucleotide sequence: TGTGCCAGCACCCCCACCCCGAGATCCTACGAGCAGTACTTC.

This chain's CDR3 is CATTVPPAGAHTTEAFF. The DNA for the CDR3 is TGTGCCACCACGGTCCCCCCAGCAGGAGCCCATACTACTGAAGCTTTCTTT. V usage is TRBV24-1 and J usage is TRBJ1-1, with D uncertain. The V and J ends lost 8 bases and 5 bases respectively, with 26 bases between them. Per germline, CDR1 KGHDR and CDR2 SFDVKD. This CDR3 spans 17 amino acids.

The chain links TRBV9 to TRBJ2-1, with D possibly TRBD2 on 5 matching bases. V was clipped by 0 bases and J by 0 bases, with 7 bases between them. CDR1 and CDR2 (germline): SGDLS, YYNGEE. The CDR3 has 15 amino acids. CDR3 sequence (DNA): TGTGCCAGCAGCGTAGACGGGAACTCCTACAATGAGCAGTTCTTC. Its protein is CASSVDGNSYNEQFF.

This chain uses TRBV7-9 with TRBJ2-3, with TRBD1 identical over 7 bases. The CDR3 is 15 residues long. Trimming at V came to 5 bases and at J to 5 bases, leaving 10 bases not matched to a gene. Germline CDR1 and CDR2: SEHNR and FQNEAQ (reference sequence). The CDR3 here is CASSPWDSGGDTQYF. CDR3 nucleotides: TGTGCCAGCAGCCCGTGGGACAGCGGCGGAGATACGCAGTATTTT. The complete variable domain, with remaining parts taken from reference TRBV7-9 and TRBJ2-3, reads DTGVSQNPRHKITKRGQNVTFRCDPISEHNRLYWYRQTLGQGPEFLTYFQNEAQLEKSRLLSDRFSAERPKGSFSTLEIQRTEQGDSAMYLCASSPWDSGGDTQYFGPGTRLTVL.

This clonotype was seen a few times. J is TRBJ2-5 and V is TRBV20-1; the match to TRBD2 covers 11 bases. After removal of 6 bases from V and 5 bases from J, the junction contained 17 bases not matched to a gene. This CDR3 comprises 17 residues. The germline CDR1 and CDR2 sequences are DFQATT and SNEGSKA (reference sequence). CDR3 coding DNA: TGCAGTGCCCTTCCTTGGACTAGCGGGCCTAAAGGGGAGACCCAGTACTTC. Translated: CSALPWTSGPKGETQYF.

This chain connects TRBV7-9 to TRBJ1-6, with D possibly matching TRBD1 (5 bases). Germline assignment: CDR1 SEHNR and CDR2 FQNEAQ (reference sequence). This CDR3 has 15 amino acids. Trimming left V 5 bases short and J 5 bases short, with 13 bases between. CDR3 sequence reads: CASSPLEQDNSPLHF. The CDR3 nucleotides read TGTGCCAGCAGCCCCTTAGAACAGGATAATTCACCCCTCCACTTT.

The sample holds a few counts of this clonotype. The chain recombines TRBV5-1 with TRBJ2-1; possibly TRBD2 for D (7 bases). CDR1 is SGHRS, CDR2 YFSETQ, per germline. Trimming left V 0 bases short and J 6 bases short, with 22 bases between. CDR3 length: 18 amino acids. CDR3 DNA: TGCGCCAGCAGCTTGGGACCCGGAGGGGGGGGAAAGGCCAATGAGCAGTTCTTC. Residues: CASSLGPGGGGKANEQFF.

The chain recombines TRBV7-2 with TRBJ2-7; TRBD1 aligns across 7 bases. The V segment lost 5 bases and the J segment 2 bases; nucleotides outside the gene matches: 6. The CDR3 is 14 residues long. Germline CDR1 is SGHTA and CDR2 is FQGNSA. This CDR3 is CASSRYRGPYEQYF. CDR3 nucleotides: TGTGCCAGCAGCCGTTACAGGGGACCCTACGAGCAGTACTTC.

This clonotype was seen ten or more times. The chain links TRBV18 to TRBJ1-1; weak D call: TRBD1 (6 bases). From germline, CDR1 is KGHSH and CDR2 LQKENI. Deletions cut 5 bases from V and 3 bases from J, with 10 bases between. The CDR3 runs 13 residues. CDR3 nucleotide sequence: TGTGCCAGCTCAATACAGGGTGACACTGAAGCTTTCTTT. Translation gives CASSIQGDTEAFF.

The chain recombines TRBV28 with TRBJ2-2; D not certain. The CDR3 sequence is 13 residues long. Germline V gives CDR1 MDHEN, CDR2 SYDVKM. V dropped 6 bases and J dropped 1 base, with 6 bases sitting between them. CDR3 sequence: CASRERNTGELFF. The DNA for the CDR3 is TGTGCCAGCAGGGAGCGGAACACCGGGGAGCTGTTTTTT.

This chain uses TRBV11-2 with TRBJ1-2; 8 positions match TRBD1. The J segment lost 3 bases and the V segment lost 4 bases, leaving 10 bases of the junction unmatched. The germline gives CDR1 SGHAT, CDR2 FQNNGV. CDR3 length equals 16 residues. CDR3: CASSSSRGQEYYGYTF. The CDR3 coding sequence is TGTGCCAGCAGCTCTTCCCGGGGACAGGAGTACTATGGCTACACCTTC.

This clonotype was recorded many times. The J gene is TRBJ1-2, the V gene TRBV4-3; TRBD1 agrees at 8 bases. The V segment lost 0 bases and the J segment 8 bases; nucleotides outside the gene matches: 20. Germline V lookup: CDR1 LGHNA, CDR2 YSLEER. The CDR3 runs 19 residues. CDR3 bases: TGCGCCAGCAGCCAAGATCCCAACGACGCCACAGGACAGGGACGCGGCTACACCTTC. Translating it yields CASSQDPNDATGQGRGYTF.

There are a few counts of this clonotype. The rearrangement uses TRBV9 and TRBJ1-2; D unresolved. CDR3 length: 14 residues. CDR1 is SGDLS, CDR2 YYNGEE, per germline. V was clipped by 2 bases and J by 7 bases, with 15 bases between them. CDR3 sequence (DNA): TGTGCCAGCAGCGTCGACGGATACACTCGTGGCTACACCTTC. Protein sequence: CASSVDGYTRGYTF.

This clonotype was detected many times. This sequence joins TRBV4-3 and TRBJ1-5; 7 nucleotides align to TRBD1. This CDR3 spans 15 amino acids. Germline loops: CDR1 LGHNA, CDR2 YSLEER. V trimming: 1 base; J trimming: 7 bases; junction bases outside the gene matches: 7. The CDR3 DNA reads TGCGCCAGCAGCCAAGGTCGACAGGGAAACCAGCCCCAGCATTTT. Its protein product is CASSQGRQGNQPQHF.

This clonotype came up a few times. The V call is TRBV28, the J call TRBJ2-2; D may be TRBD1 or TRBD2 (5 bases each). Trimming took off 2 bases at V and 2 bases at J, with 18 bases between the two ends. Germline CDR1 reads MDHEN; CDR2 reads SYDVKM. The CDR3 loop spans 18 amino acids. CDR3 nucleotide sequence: TGTGCCAGCAGTTTACCCCCCTGGGGGACCCCAAACACCGGGGAGCTGTTTTTT. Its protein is CASSLPPWGTPNTGELFF.

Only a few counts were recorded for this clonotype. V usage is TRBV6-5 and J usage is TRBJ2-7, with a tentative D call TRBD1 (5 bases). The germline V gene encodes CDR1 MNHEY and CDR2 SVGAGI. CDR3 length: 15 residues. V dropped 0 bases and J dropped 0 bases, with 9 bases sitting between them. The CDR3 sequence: CASSYSGHSSYEQYF. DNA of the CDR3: TGTGCCAGCAGTTACTCCGGACACAGCTCCTACGAGCAGTACTTC.

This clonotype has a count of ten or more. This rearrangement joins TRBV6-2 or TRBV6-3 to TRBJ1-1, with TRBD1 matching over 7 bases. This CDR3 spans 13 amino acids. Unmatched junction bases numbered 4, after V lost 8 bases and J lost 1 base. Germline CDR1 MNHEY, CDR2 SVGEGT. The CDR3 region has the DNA TGTGCCAGCGCCCGACAGGGGAACACTGAAGCTTTCTTT. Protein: CASARQGNTEAFF.

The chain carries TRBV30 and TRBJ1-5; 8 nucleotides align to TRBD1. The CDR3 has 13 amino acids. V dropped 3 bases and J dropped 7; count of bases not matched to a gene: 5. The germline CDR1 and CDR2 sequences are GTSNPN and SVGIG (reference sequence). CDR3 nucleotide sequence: TGTGCCTGGAGCTTAGCAGGGGGCCAGCCCCAGCATTTT. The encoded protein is CAWSLAGGQPQHF.

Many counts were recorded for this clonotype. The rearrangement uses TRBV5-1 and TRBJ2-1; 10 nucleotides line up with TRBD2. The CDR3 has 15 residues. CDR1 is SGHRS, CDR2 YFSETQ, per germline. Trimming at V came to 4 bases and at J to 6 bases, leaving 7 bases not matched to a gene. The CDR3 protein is CASSRSGRALNEQFF. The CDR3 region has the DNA TGCGCCAGCAGCCGAAGCGGGAGGGCCCTCAATGAGCAGTTCTTC.

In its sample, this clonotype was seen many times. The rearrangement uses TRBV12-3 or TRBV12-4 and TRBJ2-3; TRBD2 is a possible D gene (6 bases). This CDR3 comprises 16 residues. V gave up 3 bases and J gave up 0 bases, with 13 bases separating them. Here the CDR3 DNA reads TGTGCCAGCAGTTTTTTTCGGGGGACGAGCACAGATACGCAGTATTTT. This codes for CASSFFRGTSTDTQYF.

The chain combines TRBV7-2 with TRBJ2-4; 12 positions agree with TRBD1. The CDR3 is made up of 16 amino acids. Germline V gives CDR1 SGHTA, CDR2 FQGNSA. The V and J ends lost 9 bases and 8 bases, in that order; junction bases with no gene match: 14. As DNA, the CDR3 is TGTGCCAGGTCGGGGGGGACAGGGGGCGCAGATGACATTCAGTACTTC. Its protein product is CARSGGTGGADDIQYF.

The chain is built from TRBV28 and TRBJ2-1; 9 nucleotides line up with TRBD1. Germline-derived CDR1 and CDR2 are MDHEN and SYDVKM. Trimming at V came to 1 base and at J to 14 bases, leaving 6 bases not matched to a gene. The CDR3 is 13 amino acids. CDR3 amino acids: CASSLSGTGFKFF. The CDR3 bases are TGTGCCAGCAGTTTATCTGGGACAGGGTTTAAGTTCTTC.